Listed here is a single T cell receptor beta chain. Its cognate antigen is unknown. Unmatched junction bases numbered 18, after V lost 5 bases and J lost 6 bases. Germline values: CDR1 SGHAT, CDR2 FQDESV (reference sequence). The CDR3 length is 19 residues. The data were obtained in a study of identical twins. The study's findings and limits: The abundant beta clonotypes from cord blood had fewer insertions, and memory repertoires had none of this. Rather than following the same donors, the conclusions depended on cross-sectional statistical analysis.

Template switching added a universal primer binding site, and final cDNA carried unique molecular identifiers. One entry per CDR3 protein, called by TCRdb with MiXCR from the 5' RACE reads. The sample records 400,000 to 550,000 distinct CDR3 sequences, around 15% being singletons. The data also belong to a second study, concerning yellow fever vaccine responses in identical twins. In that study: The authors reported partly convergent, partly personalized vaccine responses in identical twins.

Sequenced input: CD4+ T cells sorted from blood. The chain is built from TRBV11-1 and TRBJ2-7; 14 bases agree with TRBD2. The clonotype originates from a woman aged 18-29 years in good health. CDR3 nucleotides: TGTGCCAGCAGCGCCCAATCAGGGGGACTAGCGGGAGAGCACCTCGAGCAGTACTTC. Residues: CASSAQSGGLAGEHLEQYF. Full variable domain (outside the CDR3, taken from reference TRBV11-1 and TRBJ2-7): EAEVAQSPRYKITEKSQAVAFWCDPISGHATLYWYRQILGQGPELLVQFQDESVVDDSQLPKDRFSAERLKGVDSTLKIQPAELGDSAMYLCASSAQSGGLAGEHLEQYFGPGTRLTVT.